This entry lists 32 T cell receptor beta chains sequenced from one sample in a study of cytomegalovirus exposure and HLA in healthy donors. The PCR used 60 Vbeta and 13 Jbeta primers. Measured with immunoSEQ multiplex PCR; TCRdb has only the in-frame clones, and not every one. The sample includes some 180,000 clones, about 77% of them seen just once. Sequenced: PBMCs. Every receptor here comes from a woman between 25 and 40 years old in good health and CMV-seropositive.

This clone was detected a few times. The chain couples TRBV7-2 to TRBJ1-4, with 7 bases lining up with TRBD1. Per the germline V gene, CDR1 is SGHTA and CDR2 is FQGNSA. With V trimmed by 5 bases and J by 5 bases, 8 bases remained unmatched. The CDR3 has 15 amino acids. The CDR3 here is CASSAQTGPNEKLFF. The CDR3 DNA reads as TGTGCCAGCAGCGCCCAGACAGGGCCCAATGAAAAACTGTTTTTT.

This clone showed up just a few times. The chain joins TRBV6-5 to TRBJ1-2, with D possibly TRBD1 on 5 matching bases. The germline V gene has CDR1 MNHEY and CDR2 SVGAGI. V lost 7 bases, J lost 7 bases, and 16 bases lay in between. The CDR3 loop spans 13 amino acids. This CDR3 reads CASKPRAGSGYTF. CDR3 DNA: TGTGCCAGCAAACCCCGGGCAGGGTCTGGCTACACCTTC.

The chain employs TRBV29-1 and TRBJ2-3, with 13 nucleotides matching TRBD2. The CDR3 length is 17 residues. V lost 5 bases and J lost 0; bases outside the gene matches: 8. The germline V gene has CDR1 SQVTM and CDR2 ANQGSEA. The DNA for the CDR3 is TGCAGCGTTCCGAGGACTAGCGGGGGATCTAGCACAGATACGCAGTATTTT. It encodes CSVPRTSGGSSTDTQYF.

This clone is a singleton in its sample. The chain is built from TRBV6-6 and TRBJ1-4; no reliable D call. The CDR3 totals 14 residues. V was cut by 8 bases and J by 5 bases, with 15 bases left in between. Germline V gives CDR1 MNHNY, CDR2 SVGAGI (reference sequence). CDR3 loop: CASGPPLRNEKLFF. CDR3 DNA: TGTGCCAGCGGTCCGCCTTTGAGAAATGAAAAACTGTTTTTT.

V is TRBV5-6 and J is TRBJ2-3, with a tentative D call TRBD2 (6 bases). The CDR3 is made up of 15 amino acids. Germline CDR1 SGHDT, CDR2 YYEEEE. Trimming shortened V by 0 bases and J by 3 bases, and 11 bases separated the two germline ends. CDR3 in amino acids: CASSLGPGATDTQYF. DNA for the CDR3: TGTGCCAGCAGCTTGGGTCCGGGAGCAACAGATACGCAGTATTTT.

The chain couples TRBV6-5 to TRBJ2-5; 9 bases agree with TRBD2. Unmatched junction bases numbered 4, after V lost 1 base and J lost 4 bases. CDR1 is MNHEY, CDR2 SVGAGI, per germline. The CDR3 has 15 amino acids. The CDR3 sequence: CASSYLGLAVETQYF. The DNA for the CDR3 is TGTGCCAGCAGTTACTTGGGACTAGCAGTAGAGACCCAGTACTTC.

The chain joins TRBV5-1 to TRBJ2-5, with unresolved D. CDR1 and CDR2 (germline): SGHRS, YFSETQ. V dropped 4 bases and J dropped 2 bases, with 6 bases sitting between them. The CDR3 is 12 residues long. The CDR3 DNA reads as TGCGCCAGCAGCCCAGATCAAGAGACCCAGTACTTC. Its protein product is CASSPDQETQYF. Together with reference TRBV5-1 and TRBJ2-5, the CDR3 gives the full variable domain: KAGVTQTPRYLIKTRGQQVTLSCSPISGHRSVSWYQQTPGQGLQFLFEYFSETQRNKGNFPGRFSGRQFSNSRSEMNVSTLELGDSALYLCASSPDQETQYFGPGTRLLVL.

This sequence joins TRBV7-6 and TRBJ2-1, with D maybe TRBD1 (6 bases). The CDR3 length is 12 residues. V lost 5 bases and J 9 bases, leaving 11 bases between the germline ends. Germline values: CDR1 SGHVS, CDR2 FNYEAQ. CDR3 loop: CASSTRGGEQFF. In nucleotides, the CDR3 is TGTGCCAGCAGCACGAGAGGGGGTGAGCAGTTCTTC.

J is TRBJ2-5 and V is TRBV6-5; D is possibly TRBD1 (6 bases). The end of the DNA is better explained by TRBJ2-7, so the J call may be wrong. The germline V gene has CDR1 MNHEY and CDR2 SVGAGI. This CDR3 has 12 amino acids. CDR3 in DNA: TGTGCCAGCAGTACCGCAGGGGACGAGCAGTACTTC. This sequence encodes CASSTAGDEQYF.

The chain is built from TRBV5-5 and TRBJ2-5; D ambiguous. Trimming cost V 1 base and J 1 base, with 5 bases left between them. Germline CDR1 is SGHKS and CDR2 is YYEKEE (reference sequence). The CDR3 loop spans 13 amino acids. The CDR3 bases are TGTGCCAGCAGCTTGATGGCCCAAGAGACCCAGTACTTC. Translating gives CASSLMAQETQYF.

The gene calls are TRBV13 and TRBJ1-6, with 7 bases lining up with TRBD1. There are 14 residues in the CDR3. Germline V gives CDR1 PRHDT, CDR2 FYEKMQ (reference sequence). After removal of 4 bases from V and 10 bases from J, the junction contained 7 bases not matched to a gene. The CDR3, as DNA: TGTGCCAGCAGCTCAGGACAGGTAAAATCACCCCTCCACTTT. Protein sequence: CASSSGQVKSPLHF.

In this sample, this clone turned up a few times. The chain couples TRBV5-1 to TRBJ2-3; 9 positions agree with TRBD1. The CDR3 is made up of 14 amino acids. With 7 bases clipped from V and 3 bases from J, the junction kept 6 bases outside the gene matches. Germline lookup yields CDR1 SGHRS and CDR2 YFSETQ. CDR3 amino acids: CASVGQGFTDTQYF. The DNA of the CDR3 is TGCGCCAGCGTGGGACAGGGATTTACAGATACGCAGTATTTT.

The CDR3 sequence: CASSEGQGTEAFF. Here the CDR3 DNA reads TGTGCCAGCAGCGAGGGACAGGGCACTGAAGCTTTCTTT. This chain connects TRBV9 to TRBJ1-1, with 9 nucleotides matching TRBD1. The V gene end was trimmed by 3 bases and the J gene end by 4 bases; junction bases not matched to a gene: 1. The CDR3 is 13 residues long. Germline CDR1 reads SGDLS; CDR2 reads YYNGEE.

This clone was seen only a few times. This rearrangement joins TRBV2 to TRBJ1-4, with 7 nucleotides matching TRBD1. Germline V CDR1 and CDR2: SNHLY, FYNNEI. V was clipped by 4 bases and J by 8 bases; unmatched bases: 7. This CDR3 is built from 14 residues. The CDR3 spells CASSAYRGGEKLFF. The CDR3 DNA follows: TGTGCCAGCAGTGCTTACAGGGGAGGAGAAAAACTGTTTTTT.

This rearrangement joins TRBV4-3 to TRBJ2-6; TRBD1 aligns across 11 bases. V trimming: 3 bases; J trimming: 0 bases; junction bases outside the gene matches: 16. Germline CDR1 reads LGHNA; CDR2 reads YSLEER. There are 22 residues in the CDR3. CDR3 region: CASSQKEGLGTGGFSGANVLTF. As DNA, the CDR3 is TGCGCCAGCAGCCAGAAAGAGGGGCTTGGGACAGGGGGTTTCTCTGGGGCCAACGTCCTGACTTTC.

This clone was counted only a few times. The genes are TRBV7-9 and TRBJ2-7; D might be TRBD2 (5 bases). CDR3 size: 14 residues. The germline V and J ends were trimmed by 1 base and 3 bases, with 10 bases remaining between them. Germline V gives CDR1 SEHNR, CDR2 FQNEAQ (reference sequence). This CDR3 reads CASSLERASYEQYF. The DNA for the CDR3 is TGTGCCAGCAGCTTAGAGAGGGCCAGCTACGAGCAGTACTTC.

The rearrangement links TRBV7-9 to TRBJ1-1; D is perhaps TRBD1 (5 bases). Trimming removed 2 bases at V and 5 bases at J, with 15 bases between. In germline, CDR1 is SEHNR, CDR2 FQNEAQ (reference sequence). CDR3 length: 15 residues. CDR3 bases: TGTGCCAGCAGCTTAAATCCCGGGCGGGGGACTGAAGCTTTCTTT. It yields the protein CASSLNPGRGTEAFF.

This clone came up a few times. The chain couples TRBV7-7 to TRBJ2-7; D might be TRBD2 (6 bases). In germline, CDR1 is SSHAT, CDR2 FNYEAQ (reference sequence). Trimming cost V 4 bases and J 3 bases, with 19 bases left between them. This CDR3 contains 16 residues. In DNA form, the CDR3 reads TGTGCCAGCAGCTCAGGAAGACTAGGGTCAGACTACGAGCAGTACTTC. Amino acids: CASSSGRLGSDYEQYF.

The rearrangement joins TRBV15 to TRBJ1-1; 8 nucleotides align to TRBD1. The CDR3 contains 16 residues. The trim removed 2 bases at V and 4 bases at J, leaving 9 bases unmatched. CDR1 is LNHNV and CDR2 is YYDKDF in the germline V gene (reference sequence). The CDR3 DNA sequence: TGTGCCACCAGCAGACCCCGACAGGGGAGCGTCACTGAAGCTTTCTTT. Protein sequence: CATSRPRQGSVTEAFF.

This clone was detected only once. The chain's CDR3 is CASSPRGTYNEQFF. The CDR3 nucleotides are TGTGCCAGCAGCCCAAGGGGAACCTACAATGAGCAGTTCTTC. The rearrangement joins TRBV6-5 to TRBJ2-1; a weak D match, TRBD1 (5 bases). CDR3 length: 14 residues. V was trimmed by 6 bases and J by 2 bases, leaving 11 bases between them. CDR1 and CDR2 from the germline V gene are MNHEY and SVGAGI.

This chain uses TRBV4-1 with TRBJ2-1, with 8 bases lining up with TRBD2. This CDR3 region has 16 residues. Germline V gives CDR1 MGHRA, CDR2 YSYEKL. V lost 0 bases to trimming and J lost 2 bases; unmatched junction nucleotides: 3. CDR3 region: CASSQDSAGAYNEQFF. CDR3 coding DNA: TGCGCCAGCAGCCAAGATTCAGCGGGGGCCTACAATGAGCAGTTCTTC.

This clone has only a few counts. This CDR3 reads CASSGGTVNIQYF. Written as DNA, the CDR3 is TGTGCCAGCAGTGGGGGGACAGTGAACATTCAGTACTTC. This sequence joins TRBV6-5 and TRBJ2-4; weak D call: TRBD1 (7 bases). Germline V CDR1 and CDR2: MNHEY, SVGAGI. Trimming shortened V by 5 bases and J by 7 bases, and 12 bases separated the two germline ends. The CDR3 runs 13 residues.

CDR3 region: CASSLASWPGDYEQYF. Here the CDR3 DNA reads TGTGCCAGCAGCTTAGCATCGTGGCCAGGGGACTACGAGCAGTACTTC. The chain joins TRBV11-2 to TRBJ2-7; D perhaps matches TRBD1 (6 bases). Germline loops: CDR1 SGHAT, CDR2 FQNNGV. V lost 1 base and J 3 bases, leaving 16 bases between the germline ends. The CDR3 extends over 16 amino acids.

This sequence joins TRBV11-1 and TRBJ2-7; weak D call: TRBD1 (6 bases). Looked up from germline, CDR1 is SGHAT and CDR2 is FQDESV (reference sequence). V dropped 5 bases and J dropped 2 bases, with 7 bases sitting between them. There are 12 residues in the CDR3. CDR3 region: CASSRTAYEQYF. CDR3 bases: TGTGCCAGCAGCCGGACAGCCTACGAGCAGTACTTC. Full variable domain (remainder filled in from reference TRBV11-1 and TRBJ2-7): EAEVAQSPRYKITEKSQAVAFWCDPISGHATLYWYRQILGQGPELLVQFQDESVVDDSQLPKDRFSAERLKGVDSTLKIQPAELGDSAMYLCASSRTAYEQYFGPGTRLTVT.

The table lists this clone with a few counts. V gene TRBV7-6 combines with J gene TRBJ2-3, with TRBD1 identical over 9 bases. Germline assignment: CDR1 SGHVS and CDR2 FNYEAQ. This CDR3 has 15 residues. Trimming removed 6 bases from V and 3 bases from J; junction bases left unmatched: 7. CDR3 region: CASRSAGQGTDTQYF. Written as DNA, the CDR3 is TGTGCCAGCAGATCCGCGGGACAGGGAACAGATACGCAGTATTTT.

This clone has only one observation. Relative to the germline gene, one junction end is altered; a read error may explain this. The chain carries TRBV7-9 and TRBJ2-5, with D possibly TRBD2 on 6 matching bases. This CDR3 has 13 amino acids. Germline loops: CDR1 SEHNR, CDR2 FQNEAQ (reference sequence). CDR3 bases: TGTGCCAACAGCTTAGTGGGGGGTTTGGACCAGTACTTC. It translates to CANSLVGGLDQYF.

The genes are TRBV2 and TRBJ1-2, with a weak D call TRBD1 (6 bases). Trimming took 6 bases from V and 4 from J, leaving 12 bases between them. Germline values: CDR1 SNHLY, CDR2 FYNNEI. The CDR3 length is 13 residues. CDR3: CASSVDRTYGYTF. Here the CDR3 DNA reads TGTGCCAGCAGCGTAGACAGGACCTATGGCTACACCTTC.

The chain uses TRBV7-9 and TRBJ1-4, with a possible D match to TRBD1 (6 bases). The germline V gene encodes CDR1 SEHNR and CDR2 FQNEAQ (reference sequence). The V end was cut by 4 bases, the J end by 4 bases, with 22 bases between. The CDR3 sequence is 18 residues long. As DNA, the CDR3 is TGTGCCAGCAGCTCCCCTCGGGCGGGGGGCAGTGATAATGAAAAACTGTTTTTT. It encodes CASSSPRAGGSDNEKLFF.

This clone was counted only a few times. This chain links TRBV18 with TRBJ1-3; D remains unclear. From germline, CDR1 is KGHSH and CDR2 LQKENI. With 2 bases removed from V and 3 bases from J, the gap between germline ends came to 8 bases. The CDR3 is 14 amino acids. CDR3 coding DNA: TGTGCCAGCTCACCATCGGGTGGTGGAAACACCATATATTTT. Residues: CASSPSGGGNTIYF.

This clone was recorded only once. This chain joins TRBV6-5 and TRBJ2-1; 8 positions match TRBD2. V was clipped by 6 bases and J by 6 bases; unmatched bases: 7. The CDR3 loop spans 14 amino acids. Germline loops: CDR1 MNHEY, CDR2 SVGAGI. CDR3 nucleotides: TGTGCCAGCAGCTCCGGGACTAGTGGCAATGAGCAGTTCTTC. As protein: CASSSGTSGNEQFF.

The rearrangement uses TRBV28 and TRBJ2-2; no reliable D call. V was trimmed by 3 bases and J by 4 bases, leaving 15 bases between them. This CDR3 is 16 amino acids long. CDR1 is MDHEN and CDR2 is SYDVKM in the germline V gene. The CDR3 protein is CASSFLFQASTGELFF. In DNA, the CDR3 is TGTGCCAGCAGTTTCCTTTTTCAGGCGAGCACCGGGGAGCTGTTTTTT. Full variable domain (missing parts from reference TRBV28 and TRBJ2-2): DVKVTQSSRYLVKRTGEKVFLECVQDMDHENMFWYRQDPGLGLRLIYFSYDVKMKEKGDIPEGYSVSREKKERFSLILESASTNQTSMYLCASSFLFQASTGELFFGEGSRLTVL.

The chain combines TRBV10-3 with TRBJ2-1, with 8 bases lining up with TRBD2. In germline, CDR1 is ENHRY, CDR2 SYGVKD. The CDR3 is 15 amino acids. Trimming took 3 bases from V and 8 from J; bases not matched to a gene: 9. In DNA, the CDR3 is TGTGCCATCAGTGACGGGACTAGAGCTACACATGAGCAGTTCTTC. Its protein is CAISDGTRATHEQFF.